This TCR beta chain stems from a study of blood T cell repertoires in COVID-19. Study summary: Spain, Italy and the United States supplied samples that represented acute and convalescent COVID-19. Sources were T cells, B-cell-depleted T cells, or PBMCs; the material itself was cDNA or gDNA.

Germline-derived CDR1 and CDR2 are KGHSH and LQKENI. The CDR3 has 15 residues. The ends lost 3 bases at V and 4 bases at J; junction bases unmatched: 4. As processed by the authors: Reference gene primer amplification gave nucleated cell count estimates. Generated by immunoSEQ multiplex PCR, the TCRdb table keeps only in-frame clones and is missing some. The V and J calls and clone size are taken from that table; D and trimming were inferred from the DNA. Counted here are roughly 260,000 clones, around 89% occurring once; the ten biggest clones make up roughly 4%. Sequencing input: peripheral blood. The receptor comes from a man aged 60-69 years who had recovered from COVID-19. The chain employs TRBV18 and TRBJ2-7; 12 nucleotides match TRBD2. CDR3 region: CASSPTSGGIYEQYF. CDR3 sequence (DNA): TGTGCCAGCTCACCCACTAGCGGGGGGATATACGAGCAGTACTTC.